This note documents a single T cell receptor beta chain sequence. At one of its ends the junction is not consistent with the germline gene, which may arise from a read error. This specimen comes from a study of T cell responses to AZD1222 COVID-19 vaccine. The protocol was immunoSEQ multiplex PCR, while the TCRdb copy is restricted to in-frame clones and leaves out a portion. The table has roughly 150,000 clones, 90% seen once; the top ten hold 1.5% to 2%. The starting material was peripheral blood, obtained on day 0 of AZD1222 vaccination. The source of this sequence is an adult in good health.

Here the CDR3 reads CASSYSVKTEAFF. Here the CDR3 DNA reads TGTGCCAGCAGCTACTCGGTCAAGACTGAAGCTTTCTTT. The rearrangement links TRBV6-2 or TRBV6-3 to TRBJ1-1; D call uncertain. The CDR3 covers 13 residues. Germline CDR1 MNHEY, CDR2 SVGEGT.